The 10 T cell receptor beta chains below come from one sample, sequenced in a study of cytomegalovirus exposure and HLA in healthy donors. Primers for the PCR totalled 60 Vbeta and 13 Jbeta. Only in-frame clones appear in the TCRdb table, and some are missing; sequencing was by immunoSEQ multiplex PCR. Of approximately 150,000 clones in the sample, approximately 73% were seen once. Sample: PBMCs. The receptors here all came from a woman younger than 30 in good health and CMV-seronegative.

This clone has just one count. The chain carries TRBV29-1 and TRBJ1-6; D might be TRBD1 (5 bases). V lost 5 bases to trimming and J lost 7 bases, with 9 bases between them. Germline V gene data show CDR1 as SQVTM and CDR2 as ANQGSEA. There are 12 residues in the CDR3. Here the CDR3 reads CSVQGENSPLHF. CDR3 nucleotide sequence: TGCAGCGTTCAAGGGGAGAATTCACCCCTCCACTTT.

The rearrangement uses TRBV6-1 and TRBJ1-2; D is ambiguous. V shed 5 bases and J shed 2 bases, with 6 bases lying between them. From germline, CDR1 is MNHNS and CDR2 SASEGT. This CDR3 region has 12 residues. CDR3 nucleotides: TGTGCCAGCAGTCCCAGAAACTATGGCTACACCTTC. This encodes CASSPRNYGYTF.

V and J are TRBV6-4 and TRBJ1-2, with D unclear. V lost 6 bases to trimming and J lost 7 bases, with 15 bases between them. Germline loops: CDR1 MRHNA, CDR2 SNTAGT. The CDR3 is made up of 13 amino acids. Here the CDR3 reads CASSPEAELGYTF. The DNA of the CDR3 is TGTGCCAGCAGCCCTGAAGCGGAGCTTGGCTACACCTTC.

This rearrangement joins TRBV2 to TRBJ2-4; TRBD1 matches 9 bases. CDR3 length: 14 residues. The ends lost 7 bases at V and 6 bases at J; junction bases unmatched: 7. The germline V gene encodes CDR1 SNHLY and CDR2 FYNNEI. This CDR3 is CASTDGTGSNIQYF. CDR3 nucleotide sequence: TGTGCCAGCACCGACGGGACAGGGTCAAACATTCAGTACTTC.

The rearrangement uses TRBV5-4 and TRBJ1-1; 11 bases line up with TRBD1. The germline gives CDR1 SGHNT, CDR2 YYREEE (reference sequence). The CDR3 length is 18 residues. Losses at the gene ends were 2 bases for V and 6 bases for J; bases not matched to a gene: 15. The CDR3 loop reads CASSFEFGTGGYGPEAFF. CDR3 nucleotide sequence: TGTGCCAGCAGCTTTGAGTTCGGGACAGGGGGATACGGTCCTGAAGCTTTCTTT.

The sample holds one count of this clone. The J gene is TRBJ1-2, the V gene TRBV4-3; tentative D call: TRBD1 (6 bases). V lost 1 base to trimming and J lost 0 bases, with 12 bases between them. Per the germline V gene, CDR1 is LGHNA and CDR2 is YSLEER. The CDR3 loop spans 16 amino acids. The CDR3 nucleotides are TGCGCCAGCAGCCAAGCAGGTACAGGGTCTAACTATGGCTACACCTTC. Residues: CASSQAGTGSNYGYTF.

This clone has a handful of counts. The chain uses TRBV28 and TRBJ2-7, with TRBD1 matching over 7 bases. The germline V gene encodes CDR1 MDHEN and CDR2 SYDVKM. The trim removed 5 bases at V and 6 bases at J, leaving 7 bases unmatched. The CDR3 length is 13 residues. The CDR3, as DNA: TGTGCCAGCAGTAATGGACAGGCCCCCGAGCAGTACTTC. Its translation: CASSNGQAPEQYF.

V gene TRBV27 combines with J gene TRBJ1-1; D might be TRBD1 (5 bases). This CDR3 is built from 14 residues. Germline V gives CDR1 MNHEY, CDR2 SMNVEV (reference sequence). V lost 3 bases, J lost 3 bases, and 11 bases lay in between. CDR3 amino acids: CASSLAGGYTEAFF. The CDR3 region has the DNA TGTGCCAGCAGTTTGGCGGGGGGGTACACTGAAGCTTTCTTT.

The chain is built from TRBV11-3 and TRBJ2-2; no firm D call. Germline lookup yields CDR1 SGHNT and CDR2 YENEEA. This CDR3 has 12 residues. The germline V and J ends were trimmed by 1 base and 7 bases, with 4 bases remaining between them. The CDR3, as DNA: TGTGCCAGCAGCTTAGTGTACGGGGAGCTGTTTTTT. Protein product: CASSLVYGELFF.

This chain joins TRBV28 and TRBJ1-2, with 8 bases lining up with TRBD1. The CDR3 sequence is 15 residues long. The J segment lost 3 bases and the V segment lost 2 bases, leaving 5 bases of the junction unmatched. Germline V gene data show CDR1 as MDHEN and CDR2 as SYDVKM. CDR3 nucleotides: TGTGCCAGCAGTTTAGACGGACAGGGCTACTATGGCTACACCTTC. This encodes CASSLDGQGYYGYTF.